These 4 T cell receptor beta chains share one sample of origin, sequenced in a study of shared clonotypes between healthy human individuals. Clones were read by immunoSEQ multiplex PCR, and TCRdb kept only the in-frame ones, dropping some. This table holds some 790,000 clones, around 77% found once. Sequenced input: memory CD4+ T cells sorted from blood. Subset here: CD45RA-negative fraction. The source of these receptors is a woman in her twenties or thirties in good health.

In this sample, this clone turned up a few times. The rearrangement joins TRBV18 to TRBJ2-1; TRBD1 matches at 7 bases. Germline trimming cut 6 bases from V and 7 bases from J; bases unmatched to any gene: 9. CDR3 length: 14 residues. Germline values: CDR1 KGHSH, CDR2 LQKENI. In nucleotides, the CDR3 is TGTGCCAGCTCCCGGACAGGCGATTGGAATGAGCAGTTCTTC. This translates into CASSRTGDWNEQFF. Full variable domain (outside the CDR3, taken from reference TRBV18 and TRBJ2-1): NAGVMQNPRHLVRRRGQEARLRCSPMKGHSHVYWYRQLPEEGLKFMVYLQKENIIDESGMPKERFSAEFPKEGPSILRIQQVVRGDSAAYFCASSRTGDWNEQFFGPGTRLTVL.

The rearrangement joins TRBV25-1 to TRBJ1-1; weak D call: TRBD1 (5 bases). The V gene's germline CDR1 is MGHDK and CDR2 SYGVNS. The germline V and J ends were trimmed by 6 bases and 3 bases, with 11 bases remaining between them. The CDR3 is 13 residues long. The DNA of the CDR3 is TGTGCCAGCAGCCTTCGGGGGGACACTGAAGCTTTCTTT. Amino acids: CASSLRGDTEAFF.

This chain connects TRBV27 to TRBJ2-3, with a weak D call TRBD1 (6 bases). V gave up 8 bases and J gave up 2 bases, with 8 bases separating them. Looked up from germline, CDR1 is MNHEY and CDR2 is SMNVEV (reference sequence). This CDR3 spans 12 amino acids. As DNA, the CDR3 is TGTGCCAGCCGACAGGTCACAGATACGCAGTATTTT. It is translated as CASRQVTDTQYF.

The chain combines TRBV30 with TRBJ2-7; D tentatively fits TRBD1 or TRBD2 (6 bases each). V was cut by 3 bases and J by 3 bases, with 9 bases left in between. The CDR3 totals 12 residues. Germline loops: CDR1 GTSNPN, CDR2 SVGIG (reference sequence). The CDR3 DNA reads TGTGCCTGGAGGGGGGGCCGCTACGAGCAGTACTTC. Its translation: CAWRGGRYEQYF. Together with reference TRBV30 and TRBJ2-7, the CDR3 gives the full variable domain: SQTIHQWPATLVQPVGSPLSLECTVEGTSNPNLYWYRQAAGRGLQLLFYSVGIGQISSEVPQNLSASRPQDRQFILSSKKLLLSDSGFYLCAWRGGRYEQYFGPGTRLTVT.